The present entry profiles one T cell receptor (beta chain) with its context. Per the original data handling: Amplified reference gene primers provided the basis for estimating nucleated cell counts. Assay: immunoSEQ multiplex PCR; the TCRdb copy retains only in-frame clones and omits some. V and J calls and clone size follow that table, whereas D and trimming were derived from the DNA. The sample lists approximately 290,000 clones; about 80% were seen once. CDR1 and CDR2 (germline): MNHEY, SVGEGT. There are 15 residues in the CDR3. V was pared by 4 bases and J by 6 bases, with 4 bases of the junction left unmatched. Patients of the Seattle cohort, enrolled during active infection, were followed longitudinally. These data are taken from a study of blood T cell repertoires in COVID-19. Study background: T cells, B-cell-depleted T cells, or PBMCs provided the cDNA or gDNA that served as material.

The sequenced material came from peripheral blood. The sequence came from a person aged 70 to 85 with COVID-19, enrolled during active disease. The chain has TRBV6-2 or TRBV6-3 and TRBJ2-7; 15 nucleotides line up with TRBD2. CDR3 bases: TGTGCCAGCAGTTCGGGACTAGCGGGGGGTATCGAGCAGTACTTC. Encoded protein: CASSSGLAGGIEQYF.